These 10 T cell receptor beta chains came from one sample sequenced in a study of blood T cell repertoires in COVID-19. Clones were read by immunoSEQ multiplex PCR, and TCRdb kept only the in-frame ones, dropping some. Of 250,000 to 300,000 clones in the sample, roughly 85% were seen once. Material: PBMCs or T cells enriched from blood (not recorded which). All receptors come from a woman aged 50 to 65 who had recovered from COVID-19.

This chain joins TRBV5-1 and TRBJ1-2, with a tentative D call TRBD1 (5 bases). The V end was cut by 0 bases, the J end by 0 bases, with 15 bases between. The CDR3 is 17 amino acids. Germline V CDR1 and CDR2: SGHRS, YFSETQ. In DNA, the CDR3 is TGCGCCAGCAGCTTGGCCCGGGGGAATGCTGCTAACTATGGCTACACCTTC. It codes for CASSLARGNAANYGYTF.

CDR3 region: CASSEAVSGQRYNEQFF. As DNA, the CDR3 is TGTGCCAGCAGTGAAGCTGTATCGGGACAAAGGTACAATGAGCAGTTCTTC. The V gene is TRBV25-1, the J gene TRBJ2-1; TRBD1 is a possible D gene (6 bases). The CDR3 is 17 residues long. From germline, CDR1 is MGHDK and CDR2 SYGVNS. Trimming pared 2 bases from V and 4 bases from J, leaving 18 bases between.

The chain employs TRBV28 and TRBJ2-1; 9 positions agree with TRBD1. This CDR3 is 15 amino acids long. Germline V gene lookup returns CDR1 MDHEN and CDR2 SYDVKM. After removal of 7 bases from V and 8 bases from J, the junction contained 12 bases not matched to a gene. CDR3 sequence reads: CASTNPGQGQDEQFF. For the CDR3, the DNA is TGTGCCAGCACCAATCCCGGACAGGGGCAGGATGAGCAGTTCTTC.

J is TRBJ1-3 and V is TRBV3-1 (or the pseudogene TRBV3-2), with 9 positions matching TRBD1. Germline CDR1 and CDR2: LGHDT and YNNKEL (reference sequence). CDR3 length equals 17 residues. Unmatched junction bases numbered 6, after V lost 1 base and J lost 2 bases. The chain's CDR3 is CASSQVKGQGAGNTIYF. The DNA of the CDR3 is TGTGCCAGCAGCCAAGTGAAGGGACAGGGAGCTGGAAACACCATATATTTT.

The chain has TRBV7-3 and TRBJ1-1, with D uncertain. Per the germline V gene, CDR1 is SGHTA and CDR2 is FQGTGA. Between the trimmed V and J ends, which lost 4 bases and 1 base, there was a span of 7 bases. This CDR3 is built from 13 residues. In nucleotides, the CDR3 is TGTGCCAGCAGCTCCGACACGAACACTGAAGCTTTCTTT. It specifies CASSSDTNTEAFF.

The chain carries TRBV19 and TRBJ1-5, with 8 bases aligning to TRBD1. The germline gives CDR1 LNHDA, CDR2 SQIVND (reference sequence). The CDR3 is made up of 14 amino acids. J was trimmed by 0 bases and V by 6 bases; bases with no gene match: 1. CDR3 amino acids: CASRGQVSNQPQHF. CDR3 nucleotide sequence: TGTGCCAGTAGGGGACAGGTTAGCAATCAGCCCCAGCATTTT.

The chain couples TRBV5-8 to TRBJ1-2; 10 bases are a match to TRBD1. CDR1 and CDR2 (germline): SGHTS, YDEGEE. Trimming removed 5 bases from V and 5 bases from J; junction bases left unmatched: 9. This CDR3 region has 15 residues. The CDR3 region has the DNA TGTGCCAGCAGACGCGACAGGGGGCAGAGATATGGCTACACCTTC. Encoded protein: CASRRDRGQRYGYTF.

This rearrangement joins TRBV27 to TRBJ2-1; TRBD1 aligns across 9 bases. There are 15 residues in the CDR3. The V gene end was trimmed by 6 bases and the J gene end by 2 bases; junction bases not matched to a gene: 5. The V gene's germline CDR1 is MNHEY and CDR2 SMNVEV (reference sequence). The CDR3 DNA is TGTGCCAGCAGGCCGGACAGGGGAGCCTACAATGAGCAGTTCTTC. As protein: CASRPDRGAYNEQFF.

This clone was seen only a few times. The chain combines TRBV28 with TRBJ1-2; D is undetermined. The CDR3 totals 12 residues. Trimming took 2 bases from V and 4 from J, leaving 5 bases between them. Germline V CDR1 and CDR2: MDHEN, SYDVKM. Here the CDR3 reads CASSLGSYGYTF. DNA of the CDR3: TGTGCCAGCAGTTTAGGGAGCTATGGCTACACCTTC.

The gene calls are TRBV4-2 and TRBJ2-7; TRBD2 might be the D (6 bases). The CDR3 sequence is 15 residues long. V dropped 4 bases and J dropped 3 bases, with 16 bases sitting between them. Germline-derived CDR1 and CDR2 are LGHNA and YNFKEQ. The CDR3 DNA follows: TGTGCCAGCAGCCCAGGTCCTAGCGATTACTACGAGCAGTACTTC. This sequence encodes CASSPGPSDYYEQYF.